This is a list of T cell receptor beta chains from one sample in a study of CD4+ T cells in melanoma. Data came from immunoSEQ multiplex PCR; TCRdb stores just in-frame clones and leaves some out. The sample lists some 150,000 clones; around 90% were seen once. Every receptor here comes from a human donor with melanoma. Each CDR3 is given with its conserved first and last residue. The D gene is left open where the match is weak. Clone size appears in some rows only: once, few, many, or a class for an expanded clone.

d_gene	v_gene	j_gene	abundance	len	CDR3nt	CDR3aa
TRBD1	TRBV11-2	TRBJ1-4	.	15	TGTGCCAGCAGCTTGGGACAGGGGATTAATGAAAAACTGTTTTTT	CASSLGQGINEKLFF
.	TRBV7-8	TRBJ1-3	.	14	TGTGCCAGCAGCCGGACCGTCTCTGGAAACACCATATATTTT	CASSRTVSGNTIYF
.	TRBV5-1	TRBJ2-7	.	18	TGCGCCAGCAGCTTGCAGGGTTCTGAAGGTCGCCTTACCTACGAGCAGTACTTC	CASSLQGSEGRLTYEQYF
.	TRBV6-6	TRBJ1-5	.	14	TGTGCCAGCAGTTACAGGGTTGGCAATCAGCCCCAGCATTTT	CASSYRVGNQPQHF
.	TRBV6-5	TRBJ1-4	.	16	TGTGCCAGCAGTTACTCTGGGGGAGGCACTAATGAAAAACTGTTTTTT	CASSYSGGGTNEKLFF
.	TRBV27	TRBJ2-6	.	17	TGTGCCAGCAGTTTAGCAATTGCGGGCTCTGGGGCCAACGTCCTGACTTTC	CASSLAIAGSGANVLTF
TRBD1	TRBV18	TRBJ1-1	.	15	TGTGCCAGCTCACAGACAGGGGGCGCGTTGGGTGAAGCTTTCTTT	CASSQTGGALGEAFF
.	TRBV5-5	TRBJ1-2	.	15	TGTGCCAGCAGCTTGGAGGGGACGGTCTATAATGGCTACACCTTC	CASSLEGTVYNGYTF
.	TRBV19	TRBJ2-7	.	15	TGTGCCAGTAGTACCCCTACAGGTGCCCCCTACGAGCAGTACTTC	CASSTPTGAPYEQYF
.	TRBV6-1	TRBJ1-2	.	15	TGTGCCAGCAGTGAACACGCCCGGGGAACCTATGGCTACACCTTC	CASSEHARGTYGYTF
TRBD2	TRBV5-6	TRBJ2-3	.	16	TGTGCCAGCAGCCCCGGGGTAGCGGGGGGAACAGATACGCAGTATTTT	CASSPGVAGGTDTQYF
TRBD2	TRBV5-8	TRBJ2-1	.	15	TGTGCCAGCAGCCCAGGACTAGCGGGGTACAATGAGCAGTTCTTC	CASSPGLAGYNEQFF
.	TRBV7-6	TRBJ1-1	few	14	TGTGCCAGCAGCTTAGGGGGAGCGGGCACTGAAGCTTTCTTT	CASSLGGAGTEAFF
.	TRBV4-1	TRBJ1-1	.	16	TGCGCCAGCAGCCAAGATAACGGGAGGGCGAGCACTGAAGCTTTCTTT	CASSQDNGRASTEAFF
TRBD1	TRBV2	TRBJ2-1	.	13	TGTGCCAGCAATCGACAGGGGCGGGATGAGCAGTTCTTC	CASNRQGRDEQFF
.	TRBV10-2	TRBJ1-1	.	17	TGCGCCAGCAGTGGGTCGACAGCTCGGGGGAGTGACACTGAAGCTTTCTTT	CASSGSTARGSDTEAFF
TRBD1	TRBV9	TRBJ1-1	.	16	TGTGCCAGCAGCCCCCGGGCAGGGGGCGTCGATACTGAAGCTTTCTTT	CASSPRAGGVDTEAFF
.	TRBV5-1	TRBJ2-7	once	14	TGCGCCAGCAGCCCTGGAGGGAGGTGGGACGAGCAGTACTTC	CASSPGGRWDEQYF
TRBD1	TRBV4-1	TRBJ2-5	.	14	TGCGCCAGCAGCCAACCGGGACAGGTGGAGACCCAGTACTTC	CASSQPGQVETQYF
.	TRBV6-6	TRBJ1-1	.	14	TGTGCCAGCGCCCACCGGGAAGGGAACACTGAAGCTTTCTTT	CASAHREGNTEAFF
.	TRBV18	TRBJ1-4	.	14	TGTGCCAGCTCACCCGGACCCTCCATGGAAAAACTGTTTTTT	CASSPGPSMEKLFF
.	TRBV5-1	TRBJ1-3	.	16	TGCGCCAGCAGCTTGGGTCCGTTGAGCTCTGGAAACACCATATATTTT	CASSLGPLSSGNTIYF
.	TRBV18	TRBJ1-2	.	13	TGTGCCAGCTCCCCTCAGGGAGGGCCGGGCTACACCTTC	CASSPQGGPGYTF
TRBD2	TRBV7-2	TRBJ2-1	.	18	TGTGCCAGCAGCCATTCCGGTGCTAGCGGGGGGTCCTACAATGAGCAGTTCTTC	CASSHSGASGGSYNEQFF
.	TRBV19	TRBJ2-3	.	15	TGTGCCAGTAGCCGCCGGACGGTAAGCGCAGATACGCAGTATTTT	CASSRRTVSADTQYF
.	TRBV4-1	TRBJ2-3	.	17	TGCGCCAGCAGCCAAGCCTTCCTAGCTACAAGCATAGATACGCAGTATTTT	CASSQAFLATSIDTQYF
.	TRBV18	TRBJ1-1	.	17	TGTGCCAGCTCACCATTTCCCCAGGGAAGGAGGAACACTGAAGCTTTCTTT	CASSPFPQGRRNTEAFF
.	TRBV11-2	TRBJ2-7	few	12	TGTGCCAGCAGCTTAAAACAGTACGAGCAGTACTTC	CASSLKQYEQYF
.	TRBV2	TRBJ1-5	.	14	TGTGCCAGCAGTGACGGACAGATAAATCAGCCCCAGCATTTT	CASSDGQINQPQHF
.	TRBV5-6	TRBJ1-1	.	15	TGTGCCAGCAGCTTCTTAGTCATCGGGCAGTCTGAAGCTTTCTTT	CASSFLVIGQSEAFF
TRBD1	TRBV9	TRBJ2-5	.	15	TGTGCCAGCAGCCCCCGGACAGGGGCCCAAGAGACCCAGTACTTC	CASSPRTGAQETQYF
TRBD1	TRBV4-1	TRBJ2-3	.	16	TGCGCCAGCAGCCTTCCGGGACAGCTAGGCACAGATACGCAGTATTTT	CASSLPGQLGTDTQYF
TRBD2	TRBV10-3	TRBJ2-7	.	14	TGTGCCATCAGGTCTAGCGGGGGGAACTACGAGCAGTACTTC	CAIRSSGGNYEQYF
.	TRBV5-1	TRBJ2-5	.	12	TGCGCCAGCAGCTTGGACGGAGAGACCCAGTACTTC	CASSLDGETQYF
.	TRBV2	TRBJ1-5	.	14	TGTGCCAGCAGGAGAGGAGGGGTAGGGCAGCCCCAGCATTTT	CASRRGGVGQPQHF
.	TRBV2	TRBJ2-5	.	13	TGTGCCAGCAGGGACCCAAGGAGAGAGACCCAGTACTTC	CASRDPRRETQYF
.	TRBV19	TRBJ1-6	.	13	TGTGCCAGTAGTATCGACAGCGATTCACCCCTCCACTTT	CASSIDSDSPLHF
.	TRBV11-2	TRBJ2-4	.	18	TGTGCCAGCAGCTTAGGGGTGCGTCAGGAGATAGCCAAAAACATTCAGTACTTC	CASSLGVRQEIAKNIQYF
TRBD1	TRBV6-5	TRBJ1-5	.	15	TGTGCCAGCAGTTCGACAGGGTTCAGCAATCAGCCCCAGCATTTT	CASSSTGFSNQPQHF
.	TRBV28	TRBJ1-5	.	15	TGTGCCAGCAGTGTTACGAGGGGTGACAATCAGCCCCAGCATTTT	CASSVTRGDNQPQHF
.	TRBV5-1	TRBJ1-1	.	14	TGCGCCAGCAGCTTGGGGGGACCGAACACTGAAGCTTTCTTT	CASSLGGPNTEAFF
.	TRBV27	TRBJ2-1	.	15	TGTGCCACCCAGTGGAGGGGTCGAGGGGGCAATGAGCAGTTCTTC	CATQWRGRGGNEQFF
.	TRBV7-2	TRBJ2-1	.	12	TGTGCCAGCAGCCCCGCGGTAGGACCTCGGGTCTTC	CASSPAVGPRVF
.	TRBV15	TRBJ1-3	.	13	TGTGCCACCAGCATCAGCTCTGGAAACACCATATATTTT	CATSISSGNTIYF
.	TRBV5-1	TRBJ2-5	.	14	TGCGCCAGCAGCTTCGGACAGGGAGGGGATACCCAGTACTTC	CASSFGQGGDTQYF
TRBD1	TRBV5-6	TRBJ1-2	.	15	TGTGCCAGCAGCCGACCCGGGACAGGGGACTATGGCTACACCTTC	CASSRPGTGDYGYTF
.	TRBV5-1	TRBJ2-1	few	15	TGCGCCAGCAGCTTGGGAGTTTCTACCTACAATGAGCAGTTCTTC	CASSLGVSTYNEQFF
.	TRBV20-1	TRBJ1-2	.	11	TGCAGTGCTAGAGAGGGGGTTGGCTACACCTTC	CSAREGVGYTF
.	TRBV18	TRBJ2-3	.	13	TGTGCCAGCTCTCCCCAGGACACAGATACGCAGTATTTT	CASSPQDTDTQYF